The 30 T cell receptor beta chains below all came from one sample that was sequenced in a study of shared clonotypes between healthy human individuals. The method was immunoSEQ multiplex PCR; TCRdb's version includes in-frame clones alone and lacks a portion of them. This table has 2 million to 2.5 million clones, 85% to 95% appearing once. Source material: naive CD4+ T cells sorted from blood. The subset is: CD45RA+ positively selected. Receptor source: a man between 18 and 35 years old in good health.

The rearrangement uses TRBV29-1 and TRBJ2-5; 9 bases agree with TRBD2. With V trimmed by 7 bases and J by 2 bases, 17 bases remained unmatched. CDR3 length: 17 amino acids. The V gene's germline CDR1 is SQVTM and CDR2 ANQGSEA. The CDR3 here is CSAGGSGSGRWQETQYF. The DNA for the CDR3 is TGCAGCGCAGGGGGTAGCGGGAGCGGCAGGTGGCAAGAGACCCAGTACTTC. Full variable domain (rest looked up from reference TRBV29-1 and TRBJ2-5): SAVISQKPSRDICQRGTSLTIQCQVDSQVTMMFWYRQQPGQSLTLIATANQGSEATYESGFVIDKFPISRPNLTFSTLTVSNMSPEDSSIYLCSAGGSGSGRWQETQYFGPGTRLLVL.

To note about this clone: Other DNA sequences within the sample encode an identical CDR3. This sequence joins TRBV6-5 and TRBJ1-1; D call uncertain. With 2 bases removed from V and 0 bases from J, the gap between germline ends came to 7 bases. The CDR3 covers 14 residues. CDR1 is MNHEY, CDR2 SVGAGI, per germline. CDR3 protein: CASSYGTLNTEAFF. The CDR3 coding sequence is TGTGCCAGCAGTTACGGCACCTTGAACACTGAAGCTTTCTTT.

This chain joins TRBV2 and TRBJ1-3, with no clear D. Per the germline V gene, CDR1 is SNHLY and CDR2 is FYNNEI. The CDR3 length is 13 residues. V lost 3 bases and J lost 2, with 5 bases in between. The CDR3 region has the DNA TGTGCCAGCAGTGAGACCGCTGGAAACACCATATATTTT. Amino acid sequence: CASSETAGNTIYF. Together with reference TRBV2 and TRBJ1-3, the CDR3 gives the full variable domain: EPEVTQTPSHQVTQMGQEVILRCVPISNHLYFYWYRQILGQKVEFLVSFYNNEISEKSEIFDDQFSVERPDGSNFTLKIRSTKLEDSAMYFCASSETAGNTIYFGEGSWLTVV.

The chain carries TRBV9 and TRBJ2-1, with TRBD2 matching over 12 bases. The germline V gene has CDR1 SGDLS and CDR2 YYNGEE. There are 16 residues in the CDR3. Trimming cost V 1 base and J 4 bases; bases outside gene matches: 3. CDR3 sequence: CASSVLTSGGYNEQFF. The DNA of the CDR3 is TGTGCCAGCAGCGTATTAACTAGCGGGGGGTACAATGAGCAGTTCTTC.

The gene calls are TRBV27 and TRBJ1-1; D is possibly TRBD1 (6 bases). This CDR3 region has 14 residues. V gave up 2 bases and J gave up 1 base, with 8 bases separating them. Per the germline V gene, CDR1 is MNHEY and CDR2 is SMNVEV (reference sequence). The CDR3 loop is CASSLRGTNTEAFF. The CDR3, as DNA: TGTGCCAGCAGTTTAAGGGGGACGAACACTGAAGCTTTCTTT.

V gene TRBV19 combines with J gene TRBJ1-5, with a weak D call TRBD1 (5 bases). V was pared by 7 bases and J by 11 bases, with 24 bases between. The CDR3 runs 15 residues. Germline assignment: CDR1 LNHDA and CDR2 SQIVND (reference sequence). The CDR3 sequence is CASTLGQGAIVTQHF. CDR3 sequence (DNA): TGTGCCAGTACCCTTGGGCAGGGCGCTATTGTGACCCAGCATTTT. The entire variable domain, with the rest obtained from reference TRBV19 and TRBJ1-5, is as follows: DGGITQSPKYLFRKEGQNVTLSCEQNLNHDAMYWYRQDPGQGLRLIYYSQIVNDFQKGDIAEGYSVSREKKESFPLTVTSAQKNPTAFYLCASTLGQGAIVTQHFGDGTRLSIL.

A word on this clone: A read error is likely, as this CDR3 ends without the conserved phenylalanine or tryptophan. V gene TRBV28 combines with J gene TRBJ1-2; no firm D call. CDR3 length: 14 amino acids. Between the trimmed V and J ends, which lost 4 bases and 8 bases, there was a span of 17 bases. Germline V CDR1 and CDR2: MDHEN, SYDVKM. The CDR3 protein is CASSSPTRGNGYTL. CDR3 coding DNA: TGTGCCAGCAGTTCACCGACGCGGGGAAACGGCTACACCCTC.

J is TRBJ2-7 and V is TRBV10-1; D is ambiguous. There are 16 residues in the CDR3. The germline CDR1 and CDR2 sequences are WNHNN and SYGVQD (reference sequence). The ends were cut back, 2 bases at V and 0 bases at J, with 14 bases in the middle. In nucleotides, the CDR3 is TGCGCCAGCAGTGAGAGGCGGCCCCCGGCCTCCTACGAGCAGTACTTC. Its protein is CASSERRPPASYEQYF.

This chain uses TRBV6-5 with TRBJ1-6; D unresolved. Per germline, CDR1 MNHEY and CDR2 SVGAGI. Between the trimmed V and J ends, which lost 7 bases and 9 bases, there was a span of 13 bases. The CDR3 length is 13 residues. CDR3 protein: CASKYGRSSPLHF. CDR3 coding DNA: TGTGCCAGCAAATACGGGAGAAGTTCACCCCTCCACTTT.

The rearrangement links TRBV28 to TRBJ2-5, with 11 nucleotides matching TRBD1. Losses at the gene ends were 0 bases for V and 2 bases for J; bases not matched to a gene: 5. In germline, CDR1 is MDHEN, CDR2 SYDVKM. The CDR3 has 17 residues. The CDR3 is CASSLWGQGEAQETQYF. DNA for the CDR3: TGTGCCAGCAGTTTATGGGGACAGGGGGAGGCTCAAGAGACCCAGTACTTC.

J is TRBJ2-7 and V is TRBV5-1, with 8 bases fitting TRBD2. V shed 4 bases and J 6 bases; nucleotides not matched to a gene: 15. The germline V gene encodes CDR1 SGHRS and CDR2 YFSETQ. This CDR3 spans 16 amino acids. CDR3 residues: CASSLGTSWSGSEQYF. In DNA, the CDR3 is TGCGCCAGCAGCCTCGGGACTAGTTGGTCGGGGTCCGAGCAGTACTTC.

The rearrangement uses TRBV11-2 and TRBJ1-6; tentative D call: TRBD1 (6 bases). Germline CDR1 reads SGHAT; CDR2 reads FQNNGV. The germline V and J ends were trimmed by 6 bases and 9 bases, with 15 bases remaining between them. The CDR3 covers 14 residues. CDR3 sequence: CASSLGGGTSPLHF. CDR3 DNA: TGTGCCAGCAGTCTAGGAGGGGGGACTTCACCCCTCCACTTT.

DNA of the CDR3: TGTGCCAGCAACATGGGGGGCTACTACAATGAGCAGTTCTTC. Encoded protein: CASNMGGYYNEQFF. V is TRBV5-4 and J is TRBJ2-1; D could derive from TRBD1 or TRBD2 (6 bases each). The V gene's germline CDR1 is SGHNT and CDR2 YYREEE (reference sequence). The V gene lost 6 bases and the J gene lost 3 bases, with 13 bases spanning the gap. The CDR3 is 14 residues long.

In DNA form, the CDR3 reads TGTGCCAGCACCTATTCGGGCTCTCGGGGATGGTTTTCACCCCTCCACTTT. Protein product: CASTYSGSRGWFSPLHF. This sequence joins TRBV28 and TRBJ1-6, with D unresolved. V shed 7 bases and J shed 9 bases, with 25 bases lying between them. Germline V CDR1 and CDR2: MDHEN, SYDVKM. CDR3 length: 17 residues.

This clone was recorded once. The V and J genes are TRBV7-9 and TRBJ2-4; 7 bases align to TRBD2. The CDR3 is 14 amino acids. After removal of 7 bases from V and 6 bases from J, the junction contained 9 bases not matched to a gene. Germline lookup yields CDR1 SEHNR and CDR2 FQNEAQ (reference sequence). The CDR3 is CASNRAPGGNIQYF. The CDR3, as DNA: TGTGCCAGCAACCGGGCCCCGGGGGGAAACATTCAGTACTTC.

The V and J genes are TRBV5-1 and TRBJ1-5; 7 nucleotides align to TRBD1. The junction had 2 bases not matched to a gene; V was cut back by 0 bases and J by 2 bases. The CDR3 is 15 residues long. The germline gives CDR1 SGHRS, CDR2 YFSETQ. DNA of the CDR3: TGCGCCAGCAGCTTGGGACAGGGCCGCAATCAGCCCCAGCATTTT. Protein product: CASSLGQGRNQPQHF.

This sequence joins TRBV5-8 and TRBJ2-7; 10 bases map to TRBD1. This CDR3 comprises 15 residues. Germline-derived CDR1 and CDR2 are SGHTS and YDEGEE. The V gene end was trimmed by 2 bases and the J gene end by 3 bases; junction bases not matched to a gene: 5. The chain's CDR3 is CASSFLTGGLYEQYF. In nucleotides, the CDR3 is TGTGCCAGCAGCTTTCTGACAGGGGGCCTCTACGAGCAGTACTTC.

This clone was picked up a small number of times. This chain uses TRBV6-5 with TRBJ1-5; TRBD1 matches 9 bases. CDR3 length: 15 residues. In germline, CDR1 is MNHEY, CDR2 SVGAGI. V was clipped by 9 bases and J by 6 bases; unmatched bases: 12. CDR3 DNA: TGTGCCAGAGATGGGACAGGGAAAGAGTTTCAGCCCCAGCATTTT. Its protein is CARDGTGKEFQPQHF.

The chain is built from TRBV6-6 and TRBJ2-7; 7 nucleotides agree with TRBD2. Germline V gene data show CDR1 as MNHNY and CDR2 as SVGAGI (reference sequence). V was pared by 5 bases and J by 2 bases, with 9 bases of the junction left unmatched. The CDR3 runs 15 residues. The CDR3 coding sequence is TGTGCCAGCAGTCAACCTAGCGGCCGACCCTACGAGCAGTACTTC. This sequence encodes CASSQPSGRPYEQYF.

Concerning this clone itself: The same CDR3 also results from other DNA sequences found in this sample. The chain links TRBV29-1 to TRBJ1-2; possibly TRBD1 for D (5 bases). Per the germline V gene, CDR1 is SQVTM and CDR2 is ANQGSEA. The CDR3 contains 12 residues. The V end was cut by 3 bases, the J end by 4 bases, with 9 bases between. The CDR3, as DNA: TGCAGCGTTGAGAGGGGCAGCTATGGCTACACCTTC. Its translation is CSVERGSYGYTF. Full variable domain (rest looked up from reference TRBV29-1 and TRBJ1-2): SAVISQKPSRDICQRGTSLTIQCQVDSQVTMMFWYRQQPGQSLTLIATANQGSEATYESGFVIDKFPISRPNLTFSTLTVSNMSPEDSSIYLCSVERGSYGYTFGSGTRLTVV.

The V and J genes are TRBV9 and TRBJ1-2; no definite D call. This CDR3 is built from 12 residues. Germline V CDR1 and CDR2: SGDLS, YYNGEE. The V end was cut by 0 bases, the J end by 5 bases, with 5 bases between. CDR3 loop: CASSVDEYGYTF. CDR3 bases: TGTGCCAGCAGCGTAGATGAATATGGCTACACCTTC.

V and J are TRBV7-2 and TRBJ1-3; D gene unclear. CDR3 length: 15 residues. V lost 1 base, J lost 4 bases, and 11 bases lay in between. Germline CDR1 is SGHTA and CDR2 is FQGNSA. The CDR3 nucleotides are TGTGCCAGCAGCTTAGGGAGGTCTAAAGGAAACACCATATATTTT. Translating gives CASSLGRSKGNTIYF.

This clone was recorded many times. The CDR3 nucleotides are TGCGCCAGCAGCTTCTACTCCGGGTCATCTACCGGCGAGCAGTACTTC. Protein: CASSFYSGSSTGEQYF. The chain employs TRBV5-1 and TRBJ2-7; D gene unclear. Trimming shortened V by 2 bases and J by 6 bases, and 21 bases separated the two germline ends. This CDR3 region has 16 residues. Germline V gene sequence: CDR1 SGHRS, CDR2 YFSETQ.

The CDR3 here is CASSEFRTGDYEQYF. The CDR3 region has the DNA TGTGCCAGCAGTGAATTTAGGACAGGGGACTACGAGCAGTACTTC. The chain recombines TRBV25-1 with TRBJ2-7, with 9 positions matching TRBD1. The CDR3 extends over 15 amino acids. Germline V CDR1 and CDR2: MGHDK, SYGVNS. V trimming: 1 base; J trimming: 3 bases; junction bases outside the gene matches: 4.

This clone was detected only once. The rearrangement joins TRBV5-1 to TRBJ2-5; D is unclear. Between the trimmed V and J ends, which lost 1 base and 13 bases, there was a span of 23 bases. The CDR3 extends over 15 amino acids. In germline, CDR1 is SGHRS, CDR2 YFSETQ. CDR3 loop: CASSLIGLEQEKRYF. The CDR3, as DNA: TGCGCCAGCAGCTTGATAGGGCTAGAGCAAGAGAAGAGGTACTTC. The entire variable domain, with the rest obtained from reference TRBV5-1 and TRBJ2-5, is as follows: KAGVTQTPRYLIKTRGQQVTLSCSPISGHRSVSWYQQTPGQGLQFLFEYFSETQRNKGNFPGRFSGRQFSNSRSEMNVSTLELGDSALYLCASSLIGLEQEKRYFGPGTRLLVL.

The V gene is TRBV10-1, the J gene TRBJ2-7; D might be TRBD2 (5 bases). The end of the DNA is better explained by TRBJ2-5, so the J call may be wrong. The CDR3 length is 13 residues. CDR1 and CDR2 from the germline V gene are WNHNN and SYGVQD (reference sequence). This chain's CDR3 is CASSPFAGGTQYF. In DNA, the CDR3 is TGCGCCAGCAGCCCCTTCGCCGGAGGGACCCAGTACTTC.

This sequence joins TRBV10-3 and TRBJ1-4, with D possibly TRBD1 on 5 matching bases. The CDR3 consists of 12 residues. V was pared by 10 bases and J by 3 bases, with 9 bases between. Germline-derived CDR1 and CDR2 are ENHRY and SYGVKD. The CDR3 region is CATGAPNEKLFF. The CDR3 DNA reads as TGTGCCACCGGGGCCCCTAATGAAAAACTGTTTTTT.

V gene TRBV5-1 combines with J gene TRBJ2-1, with a possible D match to TRBD1 (5 bases). The CDR3 covers 13 residues. The germline V and J ends were trimmed by 4 bases and 4 bases, with 9 bases remaining between them. CDR1 and CDR2 from the germline V gene are SGHRS and YFSETQ. In DNA form, the CDR3 reads TGCGCCAGCAGCGGGGCAGGGTACAATGAGCAGTTCTTC. As protein: CASSGAGYNEQFF.

A word on this clone: One end of the junction is discordant with germline, which a read error may explain. The rearrangement uses TRBV20-1 and TRBJ1-5; no definite D call. CDR1 is DFQATT and CDR2 is SNEGSKA in the germline V gene (reference sequence). The CDR3 consists of 11 residues. As DNA, the CDR3 is TGCAGTGCCCTCCTTCTAGCTTCTCCTGTTTTT. Its translation is CSALLLASPVF.

The CDR3 region is CASSGYRGPQNEQFF. In nucleotides, the CDR3 is TGCGCCAGCAGCGGTTACAGGGGCCCCCAGAATGAGCAGTTCTTC. This sequence joins TRBV5-1 and TRBJ2-1, with 7 bases fitting TRBD1. V dropped 4 bases and J dropped 7; count of bases not matched to a gene: 11. The CDR3 is 15 residues long. CDR1 is SGHRS, CDR2 YFSETQ, per germline.